These T cell receptor beta chains were read from a single sample in a study of cytomegalovirus exposure and HLA in healthy donors. Data came from immunoSEQ multiplex PCR; TCRdb stores just in-frame clones and leaves some out. The sample lists some 150,000 clones, roughly 83% occurring once. Sequenced input: PBMCs. Every receptor here comes from a man aged 35 to 55 in good health and CMV-seronegative. Each CDR3 is given with its conserved first and last residue. The D gene is left open where the match is weak. Size values are once, few and many counts, or a class for expanded clones, and some rows have none.

CDR3 DNA: TGTGCCAGCAGCTTAAGCCGTCACGAGCAGTACTTC
CDR3 protein: CASSLSRHEQYF
J gene: TRBJ2-7
clone size: NA
D gene: NA
V gene: TRBV7-8

CDR3 DNA: TGTGCTAGTGGCTTCACGAGCTCTGGAAACACCATATATTTT
CDR3 protein: CASGFTSSGNTIYF
J gene: TRBJ1-3
clone size: NA
D gene: NA
V gene: TRBV12-5

CDR3 DNA: TGTGCCAGCAGCTCGCGCCTGACTGGAAACACCATATATTTT
CDR3 protein: CASSSRLTGNTIYF
J gene: TRBJ1-3
clone size: NA
D gene: NA
V gene: TRBV11-1

CDR3 DNA: TGTGCCAGCAGTTACAGGGGGCGGAAAGATACGCAGTATTTT
CDR3 protein: CASSYRGRKDTQYF
J gene: TRBJ2-3
clone size: NA
D gene: TRBD1
V gene: TRBV6-5

CDR3 DNA: TGTGCCAGCAGTTTAAGGACAGGGGGAATTTTGGGCTACGAGCAGTACTTC
CDR3 protein: CASSLRTGGILGYEQYF
J gene: TRBJ2-7
clone size: NA
D gene: TRBD1
V gene: TRBV28

CDR3 DNA: TGTGCCAGCAGCTGGGGGGACTCCTACGAGCAGTACTTC
CDR3 protein: CASSWGDSYEQYF
J gene: TRBJ2-7
clone size: NA
D gene: NA
V gene: TRBV5-8

CDR3 DNA: TGTGCCAGCAGCTCTCGTAACACTGAAGCTTTCTTT
CDR3 protein: CASSSRNTEAFF
J gene: TRBJ1-1
clone size: NA
D gene: NA
V gene: TRBV7-8

CDR3 DNA: TGTGCCAGCAGCTTAGCCCTAGCTAACACCGGGGAGCTGTTTTTT
CDR3 protein: CASSLALANTGELFF
J gene: TRBJ2-2
clone size: NA
D gene: NA
V gene: TRBV11-2

CDR3 DNA: TGTGCCAGCAGACGACAGTACGACTATGGCTACACCTTC
CDR3 protein: CASRRQYDYGYTF
J gene: TRBJ1-2
clone size: NA
D gene: NA
V gene: TRBV6-5

CDR3 DNA: TGTGCCAGCAGCGAAGGACAGGGGGTATTCTCTGGGGCCAACGTCCTGACTTTC
CDR3 protein: CASSEGQGVFSGANVLTF
J gene: TRBJ2-6
clone size: few
D gene: TRBD1
V gene: TRBV9

CDR3 DNA: TGTGCCAGCAGCGCACGAACAGTGATTAACACTGAAGCTTTCTTT
CDR3 protein: CASSARTVINTEAFF
J gene: TRBJ1-1
clone size: few
D gene: NA
V gene: TRBV5-6